These 5 T cell receptor beta chains were all obtained from the same sample, sequenced in a study of T cells after yellow fever vaccination. TCRdb fed the 5' RACE reads into MiXCR, producing one record per CDR3 protein. This sample has around 320,000 distinct CDR3 sequences, with 8.7% found just once. The material was CD4+ T cells sorted from PBMCs, obtained 5 days after the yellow fever booster vaccination. Every receptor here comes from a man aged 18-30 years who received the YFV17D yellow fever vaccine.

The genes are TRBV30 and TRBJ2-5; 8 bases align to TRBD1. V dropped 5 bases and J dropped 5; count of bases not matched to a gene: 4. CDR1 is GTSNPN, CDR2 SVGIG, per germline (reference sequence). The CDR3 is made up of 12 amino acids. The CDR3 bases are TGTGCCTGGGGGGGACAGGCGGAGACCCAGTACTTC. Residues: CAWGGQAETQYF.

The chain links TRBV4-2 to TRBJ2-5, with 7 bases lining up with TRBD2. In germline, CDR1 is LGHNA, CDR2 YNFKEQ. The CDR3 loop spans 14 amino acids. With V trimmed by 3 bases and J by 4 bases, 5 bases remained unmatched. CDR3 nucleotides: TGTGCCAGCAGCCAGGGGGGGTCTGGAGAGACCCAGTACTTC. It is translated as CASSQGGSGETQYF.

The sample holds a few counts of this clonotype. The chain has TRBV29-1 and TRBJ2-7; 9 nucleotides line up with TRBD1. The V segment lost 6 bases and the J segment 6 bases; nucleotides outside the gene matches: 6. The CDR3 is 12 amino acids. The germline CDR1 and CDR2 sequences are SQVTM and ANQGSEA. CDR3 nucleotides: TGCAGCGTAGTCCGGGACAGGGCCGAGCAGTACTTC. Its translation is CSVVRDRAEQYF.

The rearrangement joins TRBV12-3 or TRBV12-4 to TRBJ1-3; D not resolved. V lost 3 bases and J 4 bases, leaving 10 bases between the germline ends. The CDR3 spans 14 residues. The CDR3: CASSLFILGNTIYF. The CDR3 DNA reads as TGTGCCAGCAGTTTGTTTATTCTGGGAAACACCATATATTTT.

The chain couples TRBV12-3 or TRBV12-4 to TRBJ1-5; a possible D gene is TRBD1 (6 bases). Trimming removed 3 bases at V and 4 bases at J, with 10 bases between. The CDR3 length is 14 residues. CDR3 sequence reads: CASSFRGRNQPQHF. CDR3 coding DNA: TGTGCCAGCAGTTTCCGGGGGCGGAATCAGCCCCAGCATTTT.